The rows below give T cell receptor beta chains drawn from one sample of a study of a mutant IDH1 vaccine in newly diagnosed glioma. Sequencing was performed with immunoSEQ multiplex PCR; in TCRdb, only in-frame clones are kept and a portion is missing. The sample carries some 100,000 clones, 83% recorded once. The sample in question was PBMCs, obtained from a glioma patient treated with radiotherapy, temozolomide or both. These receptors came from a woman aged 45-59 years with glioma. The CDR3 runs from the conserved cysteine through the conserved F or W. The D gene is left open where the match is weak. The listing skips clone size in some rows; elsewhere it reads once, few, many or a size class.

clone size: NA
V gene: TRBV27
J gene: TRBJ2-1
D gene: NA
CDR3 protein: CASSFRLRGNRYNEQFF
CDR3 DNA: TGTGCCAGCAGTTTCCGCCTGCGAGGGAATCGATACAATGAGCAGTTCTTC

clone size: NA
V gene: TRBV6-5
J gene: TRBJ2-2
D gene: NA
CDR3 protein: CASSLVQMNTGELFF
CDR3 DNA: TGTGCCAGCAGTTTGGTACAGATGAACACCGGGGAGCTGTTTTTT

clone size: NA
V gene: TRBV5-1
J gene: TRBJ1-1
D gene: NA
CDR3 protein: CASSPVGRGNTEAFF
CDR3 DNA: TGCGCCAGCAGCCCCGTCGGCAGGGGGAACACTGAAGCTTTCTTT

clone size: NA
V gene: TRBV2
J gene: TRBJ2-5
D gene: NA
CDR3 protein: CASNAGLRETQYF
CDR3 DNA: TGTGCCAGCAACGCAGGGCTCCGAGAGACCCAGTACTTC

clone size: NA
V gene: TRBV19
J gene: TRBJ1-5
D gene: NA
CDR3 protein: CASSSGGAQPQHF
CDR3 DNA: TGTGCCAGTAGTAGCGGGGGTGCTCAGCCCCAGCATTTT

clone size: NA
V gene: TRBV9
J gene: TRBJ2-7
D gene: NA
CDR3 protein: CASSKGDPSYEQYF
CDR3 DNA: TGTGCCAGCAGCAAAGGGGACCCGTCCTACGAGCAGTACTTC

clone size: NA
V gene: TRBV4-1
J gene: TRBJ1-3
D gene: NA
CDR3 protein: CASSQGDSGNTIYF
CDR3 DNA: TGCGCCAGCAGCCAAGGGGACTCTGGAAACACCATATATTTT

clone size: NA
V gene: TRBV18
J gene: TRBJ2-7
D gene: NA
CDR3 protein: CASSLRDMTNEQYF
CDR3 DNA: TGTGCCAGCTCACTCCGGGACATGACAAACGAGCAGTACTTC

clone size: NA
V gene: TRBV4-1
J gene: TRBJ2-2
D gene: NA
CDR3 protein: CASSLQGSFTGELFF
CDR3 DNA: TGCGCCAGCAGCCTCCAGGGCAGTTTCACCGGGGAGCTGTTTTTT

clone size: NA
V gene: TRBV19
J gene: TRBJ1-1
D gene: NA
CDR3 protein: CASSIGGRPTNTEAFF
CDR3 DNA: TGTGCCAGTAGTATAGGCGGCAGGCCAACGAACACTGAAGCTTTCTTT

clone size: once
V gene: TRBV30
J gene: TRBJ1-3
D gene: NA
CDR3 protein: CAGGRQGNTIYF
CDR3 DNA: TGTGCCGGGGGACGACAGGGAAACACCATATATTTT

clone size: few
V gene: TRBV19
J gene: TRBJ2-7
D gene: NA
CDR3 protein: CASSLGLPSLEEQYF
CDR3 DNA: TGTGCCAGTAGTTTGGGACTCCCAAGCCTGGAAGAGCAGTACTTC

clone size: few
V gene: TRBV30
J gene: TRBJ1-1
D gene: NA
CDR3 protein: CAWSPLSNTEAFF
CDR3 DNA: TGTGCCTGGAGTCCCCTTTCAAACACTGAAGCTTTCTTT

clone size: NA
V gene: TRBV9
J gene: TRBJ1-6
D gene: TRBD1
CDR3 protein: CASSVEAGGSSPLHF
CDR3 DNA: TGTGCCAGCAGCGTAGAGGCAGGGGGCAGCTCACCCCTCCACTTT

clone size: NA
V gene: TRBV29-1
J gene: TRBJ2-2
D gene: TRBD1
CDR3 protein: CSGKDRGLTGELFF
CDR3 DNA: TGCAGCGGGAAGGACAGGGGGCTGACCGGGGAGCTGTTTTTT

clone size: NA
V gene: TRBV7-6
J gene: TRBJ1-1
D gene: TRBD1
CDR3 protein: CASSLQGVAEAFF
CDR3 DNA: TGTGCCAGCAGCCTCCAGGGGGTCGCTGAAGCTTTCTTT

clone size: NA
V gene: TRBV5-6
J gene: TRBJ2-1
D gene: NA
CDR3 protein: CASSLGGFNNEQFF
CDR3 DNA: TGTGCCAGCAGCTTGGGGGGCTTTAACAATGAGCAGTTCTTC

clone size: NA
V gene: TRBV18
J gene: TRBJ2-3
D gene: NA
CDR3 protein: CASSPGVVDTQYF
CDR3 DNA: TGTGCCAGCTCACCGGGGGTGGTAGATACGCAGTATTTT

clone size: NA
V gene: TRBV7-9
J gene: TRBJ1-1
D gene: TRBD1
CDR3 protein: CASSLSGGASGGTEAFF
CDR3 DNA: TGTGCCAGCAGCTTGTCAGGGGGCGCGTCGGGTGGTACTGAAGCTTTCTTT

clone size: NA
V gene: TRBV29-1
J gene: TRBJ2-1
D gene: TRBD1
CDR3 protein: CSADRGNEQFF
CDR3 DNA: TGCAGCGCGGACAGGGGGAATGAGCAGTTCTTC

clone size: NA
V gene: TRBV6-5
J gene: TRBJ1-6
D gene: TRBD1
CDR3 protein: CASVGQGQGTLHF
CDR3 DNA: TGTGCCAGCGTCGGACAGGGCCAAGGGACCCTCCACTTT

clone size: NA
V gene: TRBV5-6
J gene: TRBJ1-3
D gene: NA
CDR3 protein: CASSFIDGNTIYF
CDR3 DNA: TGTGCCAGCAGCTTTATAGATGGAAACACCATATATTTT

clone size: NA
V gene: TRBV5-1
J gene: TRBJ2-1
D gene: TRBD2
CDR3 protein: CASSPTLAGGSSEQFF
CDR3 DNA: TGCGCCAGCAGCCCCACCCTAGCGGGGGGGTCTTCTGAGCAGTTCTTC

clone size: NA
V gene: TRBV5-6
J gene: TRBJ1-6
D gene: TRBD1
CDR3 protein: CASSRDRGLDNSPLHF
CDR3 DNA: TGTGCCAGCAGCCGGGACAGGGGGCTTGATAATTCACCCCTCCACTTT

clone size: NA
V gene: TRBV6-4
J gene: TRBJ1-1
D gene: TRBD1
CDR3 protein: CASRRDRERYTEAFF
CDR3 DNA: TGTGCCAGCAGGAGGGACAGGGAAAGATACACTGAAGCTTTCTTT

clone size: NA
V gene: TRBV2
J gene: TRBJ2-5
D gene: NA
CDR3 protein: CASSGTVARETQYF
CDR3 DNA: TGTGCCAGCTCGGGTACTGTAGCCCGGGAGACCCAGTACTTC

clone size: NA
V gene: TRBV7-2
J gene: TRBJ1-5
D gene: NA
CDR3 protein: CASSLSTADNQPQHF
CDR3 DNA: TGTGCCAGCAGCTTATCGACAGCAGACAATCAGCCCCAGCATTTT

clone size: NA
V gene: TRBV19
J gene: TRBJ2-2
D gene: NA
CDR3 protein: CASSIGGSGELFF
CDR3 DNA: TGTGCCAGTAGTATAGGGGGTTCCGGGGAGCTGTTTTTT

clone size: NA
V gene: TRBV9
J gene: TRBJ1-2
D gene: NA
CDR3 protein: CASSAAGHEPSTGYTF
CDR3 DNA: TGTGCCAGCAGCGCAGCAGGGCACGAACCCTCGACCGGCTACACCTTC

clone size: NA
V gene: TRBV5-1
J gene: TRBJ2-5
D gene: TRBD1
CDR3 protein: CASSLTGTGGPRETQYF
CDR3 DNA: TGCGCCAGCAGCTTAACCGGGACAGGGGGCCCCCGGGAGACCCAGTACTTC

clone size: NA
V gene: TRBV2
J gene: TRBJ1-5
D gene: NA
CDR3 protein: CANRADVNQPQHF
CDR3 DNA: TGCGCCAACCGGGCCGACGTGAATCAGCCCCAGCATTTT

clone size: NA
V gene: TRBV28
J gene: TRBJ1-6
D gene: TRBD1
CDR3 protein: CASSPPDRGSYNSPLHF
CDR3 DNA: TGTGCCAGCAGTCCCCCGGACAGGGGCTCCTATAATTCACCCCTCCACTTT

clone size: NA
V gene: TRBV28
J gene: TRBJ1-2
D gene: NA
CDR3 protein: CASRGAVRNGYTF
CDR3 DNA: TGTGCCAGCAGGGGGGCGGTTAGGAATGGCTACACCTTC

clone size: NA
V gene: TRBV5-4
J gene: TRBJ1-5
D gene: NA
CDR3 protein: CASSLDLGHDQPQHF
CDR3 DNA: TGTGCCAGCAGCTTGGATTTGGGCCATGATCAGCCCCAGCATTTT

clone size: few
V gene: TRBV18
J gene: TRBJ2-7
D gene: TRBD1
CDR3 protein: CASSQPGGESSYEQYF
CDR3 DNA: TGTGCCAGCTCACAACCAGGGGGCGAGAGCTCCTACGAGCAGTACTTC

clone size: NA
V gene: TRBV2
J gene: TRBJ2-4
D gene: NA
CDR3 protein: CASSETFLAPRNIQYF
CDR3 DNA: TGTGCCAGCAGTGAAACGTTCTTGGCCCCGAGAAACATTCAGTACTTC

clone size: once
V gene: TRBV5-8
J gene: TRBJ2-1
D gene: NA
CDR3 protein: CASSLGATGGLYNEQFF
CDR3 DNA: TGTGCCAGCAGCTTGGGGGCGACTGGGGGCTTGTACAATGAGCAGTTCTTC

clone size: NA
V gene: TRBV5-6
J gene: TRBJ2-7
D gene: TRBD1
CDR3 protein: CASSVGTDYYEQYF
CDR3 DNA: TGTGCCAGCAGTGTCGGGACAGACTACTACGAGCAGTACTTC

clone size: NA
V gene: TRBV6-1
J gene: TRBJ1-6
D gene: NA
CDR3 protein: CASSEGGSYNSPLHF
CDR3 DNA: TGTGCCAGCAGTGAAGGAGGGTCCTATAATTCACCCCTCCACTTT

clone size: few
V gene: TRBV4-2
J gene: TRBJ1-1
D gene: NA
CDR3 protein: CASSQARDTEAFF
CDR3 DNA: TGTGCCAGCAGCCAAGCCAGGGACACTGAAGCTTTCTTT

clone size: NA
V gene: TRBV6-4
J gene: TRBJ2-3
D gene: NA
CDR3 protein: CASSDGRSGTDTQYF
CDR3 DNA: TGTGCCAGCAGTGACGGGAGGTCAGGAACAGATACGCAGTATTTT

clone size: NA
V gene: TRBV5-3
J gene: TRBJ1-5
D gene: NA
CDR3 protein: CARSSTGSGNQPQHF
CDR3 DNA: TGTGCCAGAAGCTCTACAGGGAGTGGCAATCAGCCCCAGCATTTT

clone size: NA
V gene: TRBV27
J gene: TRBJ2-7
D gene: NA
CDR3 protein: CASSLVGYGGEQYF
CDR3 DNA: TGTGCCAGCAGTTTAGTGGGATACGGCGGCGAGCAGTACTTC

clone size: NA
V gene: TRBV29-1
J gene: TRBJ1-2
D gene: NA
CDR3 protein: CSVDRSEGYTF
CDR3 DNA: TGCAGCGTCGACAGGTCGGAAGGCTACACCTTC

clone size: NA
V gene: TRBV27
J gene: TRBJ2-5
D gene: TRBD2
CDR3 protein: CASSQDGRQETQYF
CDR3 DNA: TGTGCCAGCAGCCAGGACGGGAGGCAAGAGACCCAGTACTTC

clone size: NA
V gene: TRBV29-1
J gene: TRBJ2-7
D gene: TRBD1
CDR3 protein: CSSLQGADEQYF
CDR3 DNA: TGCAGCTCCCTCCAGGGGGCAGACGAGCAGTACTTC

clone size: NA
V gene: TRBV30
J gene: TRBJ1-1
D gene: TRBD1
CDR3 protein: CAWSVRQGSNTEAFF
CDR3 DNA: TGTGCCTGGAGTGTCCGACAGGGGTCGAACACTGAAGCTTTCTTT

clone size: NA
V gene: TRBV9
J gene: TRBJ1-3
D gene: NA
CDR3 protein: CASSATTGVSGNTIYF
CDR3 DNA: TGTGCCAGCAGCGCGACCACAGGAGTCTCTGGAAACACCATATATTTT

clone size: NA
V gene: TRBV5-1
J gene: TRBJ1-1
D gene: NA
CDR3 protein: CASSFMGGGNTEAFF
CDR3 DNA: TGCGCCAGCAGCTTCATGGGAGGGGGGAACACTGAAGCTTTCTTT

clone size: NA
V gene: TRBV15
J gene: TRBJ1-3
D gene: TRBD1
CDR3 protein: CATSKEQGLGNTIYF
CDR3 DNA: TGTGCCACCAGCAAGGAACAGGGGCTAGGAAACACCATATATTTT

clone size: NA
V gene: TRBV25-1
J gene: TRBJ2-1
D gene: NA
CDR3 protein: CASVAGASSYNEQFF
CDR3 DNA: TGTGCCAGCGTCGCAGGGGCCTCCTCCTACAATGAGCAGTTCTTC

clone size: NA
V gene: TRBV9
J gene: TRBJ1-2
D gene: NA
CDR3 protein: CASSDGTRGHSVNYGYTF
CDR3 DNA: TGTGCCAGCAGCGATGGGACCAGGGGCCATTCTGTTAACTATGGCTACACCTTC

clone size: NA
V gene: TRBV19
J gene: TRBJ2-2
D gene: NA
CDR3 protein: CASLRRGSSTGELFF
CDR3 DNA: TGTGCCAGTCTTAGGCGGGGAAGCAGCACCGGGGAGCTGTTTTTT

clone size: NA
V gene: TRBV6-6
J gene: TRBJ1-2
D gene: NA
CDR3 protein: CASSYSRTEGGYTF
CDR3 DNA: TGTGCCAGCAGTTACTCGAGGACCGAAGGGGGCTACACCTTC

clone size: NA
V gene: TRBV10-3
J gene: TRBJ1-6
D gene: TRBD1
CDR3 protein: CAISERTGGESPLHF
CDR3 DNA: TGTGCCATCAGTGAGAGGACAGGGGGCGAGTCACCCCTCCACTTT

clone size: NA
V gene: TRBV10-3
J gene: TRBJ2-1
D gene: NA
CDR3 protein: CAISGLSGNEQFF
CDR3 DNA: TGTGCCATCAGTGGTTTGAGCGGCAATGAGCAGTTCTTC

clone size: once
V gene: TRBV6-5
J gene: TRBJ2-7
D gene: NA
CDR3 protein: CASSRSAGSYEQYF
CDR3 DNA: TGTGCCAGCAGTCGTTCGGCAGGCTCCTACGAGCAGTACTTC